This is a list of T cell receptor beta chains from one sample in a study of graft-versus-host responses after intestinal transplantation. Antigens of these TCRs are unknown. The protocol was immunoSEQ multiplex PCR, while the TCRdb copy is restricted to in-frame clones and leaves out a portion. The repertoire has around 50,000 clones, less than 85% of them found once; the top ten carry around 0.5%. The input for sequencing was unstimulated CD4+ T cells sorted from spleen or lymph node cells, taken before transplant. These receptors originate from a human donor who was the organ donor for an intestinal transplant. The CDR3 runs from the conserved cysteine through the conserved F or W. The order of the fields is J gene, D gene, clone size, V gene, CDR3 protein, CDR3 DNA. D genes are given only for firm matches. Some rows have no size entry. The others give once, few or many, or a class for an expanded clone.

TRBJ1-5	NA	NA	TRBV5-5	CASSVGTSLSNQPQHF	TGTGCCAGCAGCGTAGGGACTTCCTTAAGCAATCAGCCCCAGCATTTT
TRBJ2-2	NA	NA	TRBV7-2	CASSYRDLNTGELFF	TGTGCCAGCAGCTACCGGGACTTGAACACCGGGGAGCTGTTTTTT
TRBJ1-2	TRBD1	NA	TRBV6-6	CASSYRGQGPYGYTF	TGTGCCAGCAGTTACCGGGGACAGGGGCCCTATGGCTACACCTTC
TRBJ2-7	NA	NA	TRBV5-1	CASSSLYEQYF	TGCGCCAGCAGCTCCCTGTACGAGCAGTACTTC
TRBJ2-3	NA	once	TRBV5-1	CASSRGQPRTDTQYF	TGCGCCAGCAGCCGCGGTCAGCCCCGCACAGATACGCAGTATTTT
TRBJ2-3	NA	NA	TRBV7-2	CASSLRSIRRVVGDTQYF	TGTGCCAGCAGCTTGCGGTCGATCCGGAGGGTGGTGGGAGATACGCAGTATTTT
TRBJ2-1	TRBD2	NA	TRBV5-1	CASSQGLAGILSGGNEQFF	TGCGCCAGCAGCCAAGGACTAGCGGGGATATTAAGCGGAGGTAATGAGCAGTTCTTC
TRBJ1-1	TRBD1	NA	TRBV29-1	CSGGQGGTEAFF	TGCAGCGGCGGACAGGGCGGGACTGAAGCTTTCTTT
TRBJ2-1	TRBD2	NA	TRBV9	CASKAHPLAGGLNEQFF	TGTGCCAGCAAGGCGCACCCACTAGCGGGAGGTCTCAATGAGCAGTTCTTC
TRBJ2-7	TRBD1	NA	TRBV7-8	CASSLGDRVYEQYF	TGTGCCAGCAGCTTAGGGGACAGGGTTTACGAGCAGTACTTC
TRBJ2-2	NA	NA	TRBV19	CASTLLAGNTGELFF	TGTGCCAGTACCCTACTCGCGGGAAACACCGGGGAGCTGTTTTTT
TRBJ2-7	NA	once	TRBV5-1	CASSLKAGFYEQYF	TGCGCCAGCAGCCTCAAAGCGGGTTTCTACGAGCAGTACTTC
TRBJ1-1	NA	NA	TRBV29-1	CSVVGVMNTEAFF	TGCAGCGTTGTGGGGGTTATGAACACTGAAGCTTTCTTT
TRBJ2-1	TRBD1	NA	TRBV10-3	CAISKTGAYEQFF	TGTGCCATCAGTAAGACAGGGGCATATGAGCAGTTCTTC
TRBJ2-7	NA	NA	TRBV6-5	CASSYFYEQYF	TGTGCCAGCAGTTATTTTTACGAGCAGTACTTC
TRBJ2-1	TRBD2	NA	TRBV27	CASYSNLISGRAYNEQFF	TGTGCCAGCTATTCTAACCTCATCAGCGGGAGGGCTTACAATGAGCAGTTCTTC
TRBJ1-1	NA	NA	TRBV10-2	CASRSGLTEAFF	TGCGCCAGCAGATCAGGGCTCACTGAAGCTTTCTTT
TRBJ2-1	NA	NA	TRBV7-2	CASSLSSTGGLAGYNEQFF	TGTGCCAGCAGCTTATCCTCGACAGGGGGGCTAGCGGGGTACAATGAGCAGTTCTTC
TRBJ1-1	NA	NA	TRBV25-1	CASRGTRAEAFF	TGTGCCAGCAGAGGGACGAGGGCCGAAGCTTTCTTT
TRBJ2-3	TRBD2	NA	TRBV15	CATSRDPGGTLTDTQYF	TGTGCCACCAGCAGAGACCCGGGGGGTACTCTCACAGATACGCAGTATTTT
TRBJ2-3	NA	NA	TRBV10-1	CASSESNRGTDTQYF	TGCGCCAGCAGTGAGTCAAACAGGGGCACAGATACGCAGTATTTT
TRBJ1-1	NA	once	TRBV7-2	CASSLSMHTEAFF	TGTGCCAGCAGCTTAAGTATGCACACTGAAGCTTTCTTT
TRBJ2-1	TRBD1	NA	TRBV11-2	CASSLGTGQFF	TGTGCCAGCAGCTTAGGGACAGGGCAGTTCTTC
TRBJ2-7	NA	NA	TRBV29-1	CSVNVKEGSEQYF	TGCAGCGTTAATGTGAAGGAAGGGTCCGAGCAGTACTTC
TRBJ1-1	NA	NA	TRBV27	CASNTHTEAFF	TGTGCCAGCAACACGCACACTGAAGCTTTCTTT
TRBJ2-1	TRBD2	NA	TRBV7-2	CASSPRTSGDYNEQFF	TGTGCCAGCAGCCCCCGGACTAGCGGGGATTACAATGAGCAGTTCTTC
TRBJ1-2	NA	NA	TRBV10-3	CAISGGGYGYTF	TGTGCCATCAGTGGCGGTGGCTATGGCTACACCTTC
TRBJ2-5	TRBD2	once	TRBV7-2	CASSPPGAGEGETQYF	TGTGCCAGCAGCCCGCCCGGGGCGGGAGAGGGGGAGACCCAGTACTTC
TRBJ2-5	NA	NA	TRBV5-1	CASSFGSPETQYF	TGCGCCAGCAGCTTCGGCTCCCCGGAGACCCAGTACTTC
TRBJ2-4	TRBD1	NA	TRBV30	CAWSRGGASGIQYF	TGTGCCTGGAGTCGAGGGGGCGCGAGTGGCATTCAGTACTTC
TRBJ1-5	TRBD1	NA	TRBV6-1	CASSVYRGQGNQPQHF	TGTGCCAGCAGTGTCTACAGGGGGCAGGGCAATCAGCCCCAGCATTTT
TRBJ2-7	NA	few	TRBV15	CATSRAGGEQYF	TGTGCCACCAGCAGAGCCGGGGGTGAGCAGTACTTC
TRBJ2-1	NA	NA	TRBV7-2	CASSLQAYNEQFF	TGTGCCAGCAGCTTACAGGCCTACAATGAGCAGTTCTTC